A selection of T cell receptor beta chains follows, all from one sample in a study of blood T cell repertoires in COVID-19. Only in-frame clones appear in the TCRdb table, and some are missing; sequencing was by immunoSEQ multiplex PCR. The repertoire has roughly 130,000 clones, about 80% of them found once; the top ten carry less than 15%. Sequenced sample: peripheral blood. These receptors all stem from a woman aged 55-70 years with acute or convalescent COVID-19. Both conserved end residues are part of each CDR3. A D gene is named only where the DNA matches it firmly. Size values are once, few and many counts, or a class for expanded clones, and some rows have none.

j_call,v_call,clone_size,d_call,cdr3_nt,cdr3_aa
TRBJ2-3,TRBV18,.,TRBD1,TGTGCCAGCTCACCGACAGGGGGGGATACGCAGTATTTT,CASSPTGGDTQYF
TRBJ1-3,TRBV30,.,.,TGTGCCTGGAGTGGAGACGGGGACTCTGGAAACACCATATATTTT,CAWSGDGDSGNTIYF
TRBJ2-6,TRBV2,.,.,TGTGCCAGCAGAACAGGGATCTCTGGGGCCAACGTCCTGACTTTC,CASRTGISGANVLTF
TRBJ1-6,TRBV7-9,.,TRBD1,TGTGCCAGCAGCAGCAGGGGGGACTCACCCCTCCACTTT,CASSSRGDSPLHF
TRBJ1-1,TRBV30,once,TRBD1,TGTGCCTGGACCTTACAGGGGACCACTGAAGCTTTCTTT,CAWTLQGTTEAFF
TRBJ1-5,TRBV5-4,.,TRBD1,TGTGCCAGCAGCGCCTCTCCGGGACAGAGAAATCAGCCCCAGCATTTT,CASSASPGQRNQPQHF
TRBJ1-6,TRBV19,few,.,TGTGCCAGTAGTATAGCCCGAAGTTCAGGCAGGGATCGTTCACCCCTCCACTTT,CASSIARSSGRDRSPLHF
TRBJ1-1,TRBV7-3,.,.,TGTGCCAGCAGCTTAAATCCCATCGGTGAAGCTTTCTTT,CASSLNPIGEAFF
TRBJ2-7,TRBV3-1/TRBV3-2,.,TRBD1,TGTGCCAGCAGCAGACCCGGGACAGGGGAATTCAACGAGCAGTACTTC,CASSRPGTGEFNEQYF
TRBJ1-4,TRBV18,.,.,TGTGCCAGCTCACCGAGGAGGGCTAATGAAAAACTGTTTTTT,CASSPRRANEKLFF
TRBJ1-5,TRBV5-5,.,.,TGTGCCAGCAGAAGGAGGCTCGACAACAATCAGCCCCAGCATTTT,CASRRRLDNNQPQHF
TRBJ1-5,TRBV10-3,.,.,TGTGCCATCAGTGAAGCGCTGAATCAGCCCCAGCATTTT,CAISEALNQPQHF
TRBJ1-1,TRBV7-8,.,.,TGTGCCAGCAGCTTAGCGCCGGGGATGAACACTGAAGCTTTCTTT,CASSLAPGMNTEAFF
TRBJ2-2,TRBV27,.,.,TGTGCCAGCAGTCCCTGGGGCAGGGTGGACACCGGGGAGCTGTTTTTT,CASSPWGRVDTGELFF
TRBJ2-3,TRBV5-1,.,TRBD2,TGCGCCAGCAGCTTGGACAGCGGGGGAGGAGATACGCAGTATTTT,CASSLDSGGGDTQYF
TRBJ2-1,TRBV5-4,.,TRBD2,TGTGCCAGCAGCTTGGTTCAGGGACTAGCGGGAGGCCATGAGCAGTTCTTC,CASSLVQGLAGGHEQFF
TRBJ2-3,TRBV12-5,.,TRBD2,TGTGCTAGTGGGTTGGGGGGAGGGCCCCAGTATTTT,CASGLGGGPQYF
TRBJ2-5,TRBV5-1,.,TRBD1,TGCGCCAGCAGCTGGACAGGGGAAGAGACCCAGTACTTC,CASSWTGEETQYF
TRBJ1-5,TRBV6-5,.,TRBD1,TGTGCCAGCAGTAAACAGGGGAGAAGCAATCAGCCCCAGCATTTT,CASSKQGRSNQPQHF
TRBJ2-1,TRBV7-2,few,.,TGTGCCAGCAGCTTGGACACCGCGCGCGATGAGCAGTTCTTC,CASSLDTARDEQFF
TRBJ1-5,TRBV12-5,.,.,TGTGCTAGTGGTTTGAATATCAGGGAAGGGGGAGCGCCCCAGCATTTT,CASGLNIREGGAPQHF
TRBJ1-2,TRBV9,few,.,TGTGCCAGTGACGGCAAGGGAGGAGGCTACACCTTC,CASDGKGGGYTF
TRBJ2-6,TRBV3-1/TRBV3-2,.,.,TGTGCCAGCAGCTATGGCGGGGCCTCTGGGGCCAACGTCCTGACTTTC,CASSYGGASGANVLTF
TRBJ1-2,TRBV24-1,.,.,TGTGCCACCAGTGATTTTGCAGGGAATGGCTACACCTTC,CATSDFAGNGYTF
TRBJ2-7,TRBV10-3,.,.,TGTGCCATCAGTGATGGCAGAACCTACGAGCAGTACTTC,CAISDGRTYEQYF
TRBJ1-6,TRBV5-6,.,TRBD1,TGTGCCAGCAGCTACCGTAGACAGGGGGGTTCACCCCTCCACTTT,CASSYRRQGGSPLHF
TRBJ2-3,TRBV5-5,.,TRBD2,TGTGCCAGCAGCTTGAGCGGGGGGGCCATAGATACGCAGTATTTT,CASSLSGGAIDTQYF
TRBJ1-2,TRBV5-8,few,.,TGTGCCAGCAGCCGCGGGGAGAACTATGGCTACACCTTC,CASSRGENYGYTF
TRBJ1-2,TRBV14,once,.,TGTGCCAGCAGCCAAGCTTTACAGCACGATGGCTACACCTTC,CASSQALQHDGYTF
TRBJ1-2,TRBV30,.,.,TGTGCCTGGAGCCCCGGGGCTAACTATGGCTACACCTTC,CAWSPGANYGYTF
TRBJ2-1,TRBV9,.,.,TGTGCCAGCAGCGCCAACAGGGTCGGATCCTACAATGAGCAGTTCTTC,CASSANRVGSYNEQFF
TRBJ2-5,TRBV4-1,.,.,TGCGCCAGCAGCCAAGGAGGAGCGGTGGAGACCCAGTACTTC,CASSQGGAVETQYF
TRBJ1-1,TRBV12-3/TRBV12-4,.,.,TGTGCCAGCAGCCAGGATGTCGGTACTGAAGCTTTCTTT,CASSQDVGTEAFF
TRBJ1-2,TRBV6-5,.,.,TGTGCCAGCTCTCCCTGGGCAGGGGACTATGGCTACACCTTC,CASSPWAGDYGYTF
TRBJ2-3,TRBV4-2,.,.,TGTGCCAGCAGCCAAGAGTATAGCCCTAGCACAGATACGCAGTATTTT,CASSQEYSPSTDTQYF
TRBJ2-5,TRBV5-1,once,.,TGCGCCAGCAGCGTTGGTGGGGCTTCGGAGACCCAGTACTTC,CASSVGGASETQYF
TRBJ1-2,TRBV12-3/TRBV12-4,.,.,TGTGCCAGCAGCCAGAGGCTCTCCTCCGGCTACACCTTC,CASSQRLSSGYTF
TRBJ1-5,TRBV9,.,TRBD1,TGTGCCAGCAGCACCTCGGACAGGGGGAGAGAGAATCAGCCCCAGCATTTT,CASSTSDRGRENQPQHF
TRBJ1-6,TRBV10-2,.,.,TGCGCCAGCAGTAACCGGGACACAAAGAATTCACCCCTCCACTTT,CASSNRDTKNSPLHF
TRBJ1-1,TRBV10-3,few,.,TGTGCCATCAGTGAGTGGAAAGGGGGAGACACTGAAGCTTTCTTT,CAISEWKGGDTEAFF
TRBJ1-4,TRBV2,.,.,TGTGCCAGCATAGGGTTCGGGAACGAAAAACTGTTTTTT,CASIGFGNEKLFF
TRBJ1-1,TRBV14,.,.,TGTGCCAGCAGCCAGGGCTCTTATATAGGGGGCACTGAAGCTTTCTTT,CASSQGSYIGGTEAFF
TRBJ1-5,TRBV27,.,.,TGTGCCAGCAGTTTAGAGGGAGAACAGCCCCAGCATTTT,CASSLEGEQPQHF
TRBJ2-7,TRBV5-1,.,TRBD1,TGCGCCAGCAGCGCCCCCTCTCGGACAGGGTCCTACGAGCAGTACTTC,CASSAPSRTGSYEQYF
TRBJ1-1,TRBV9,.,.,TGTGCCAGCAGCCCCGGGGGAAGGAACACTGAAGCTTTCTTT,CASSPGGRNTEAFF
TRBJ1-3,TRBV20-1,.,.,TGCAGTGCTAGTAAGAGGTTACAAAGTGGCAACACCATATATTTT,CSASKRLQSGNTIYF
TRBJ1-6,TRBV5-1,.,.,TGCGCCAGCAGCATAAATAATTCACCCCTCCACTTT,CASSINNSPLHF
TRBJ2-3,TRBV28,.,.,TGTGCCAGCAGCCCCCCTTCCGTGGACACCCTTCAGTATTTT,CASSPPSVDTLQYF
TRBJ1-4,TRBV9,.,TRBD1,TGTGCCAGCAGCGCCGGGACAGGTTCTGTGTATGAAAAACTGTTTTTT,CASSAGTGSVYEKLFF
TRBJ2-3,TRBV10-3,.,TRBD1,TGTGCCATCAGTGAGACCCCCGGACAGGGCACTAGGACAGATACGCAGTATTTT,CAISETPGQGTRTDTQYF